This entry lists 20 T cell receptor beta chains sequenced from one sample in a study of cytomegalovirus exposure and HLA in healthy donors. In the PCR, 60 Vbeta and 13 Jbeta primers were used. Repertoires were generated with immunoSEQ multiplex PCR, while TCRdb's copy carries only in-frame clones and drops some. The table shows some 130,000 clones, with approximately 80% occurring only once. The sequenced sample was PBMCs. The receptors derive from a man aged 25-45 years in good health and CMV-seronegative.

The chain joins TRBV19 to TRBJ2-1; maybe TRBD2 (6 bases). V was pared by 2 bases and J by 7 bases, with 12 bases between. CDR3 length: 14 residues. Per germline, CDR1 LNHDA and CDR2 SQIVND (reference sequence). CDR3 region: CASSIWGRTNEQFF. The CDR3 DNA reads as TGTGCCAGTAGTATATGGGGGAGGACGAATGAGCAGTTCTTC.

This chain uses TRBV9 with TRBJ2-6; D ambiguous. The CDR3 is made up of 16 amino acids. Trimming stripped 3 bases from V and 0 bases from J, with 10 bases between. Germline-derived CDR1 and CDR2 are SGDLS and YYNGEE. The CDR3 is CASSGSGYSGANVLTF. CDR3 DNA sequence: TGTGCCAGCAGCGGGTCGGGTTACTCTGGGGCCAACGTCCTGACTTTC.

The chain is built from TRBV27 and TRBJ2-6; 7 bases match TRBD1. CDR1 and CDR2 from the germline V gene are MNHEY and SMNVEV (reference sequence). V dropped 5 bases and J dropped 0; count of bases not matched to a gene: 7. The CDR3 is made up of 17 amino acids. The CDR3 DNA sequence: TGTGCCAGCAGTCCCAGGGACAGCAGCTCTGGGGCCAACGTCCTGACTTTC. It is translated as CASSPRDSSSGANVLTF.

This clone was recorded once. The rearrangement joins TRBV27 to TRBJ1-5, with 8 bases lining up with TRBD1. The CDR3 covers 14 residues. J lost 5 bases, V lost 2 bases, and 2 bases had no gene match. CDR1 and CDR2 (germline): MNHEY, SMNVEV (reference sequence). CDR3 nucleotide sequence: TGTGCCAGCAGTTTAGGGACAGGCCATCAGCCCCAGCATTTT. Its translation is CASSLGTGHQPQHF.

The chain links TRBV6-6 to TRBJ1-2; 7 nucleotides align to TRBD1. In germline, CDR1 is MNHNY, CDR2 SVGAGI (reference sequence). The CDR3 spans 13 residues. J was trimmed by 2 bases and V by 6 bases; bases with no gene match: 3. CDR3: CASRRDRNYGYTF. CDR3 in DNA: TGTGCCAGCAGACGGGACAGAAACTATGGCTACACCTTC.

The V and J genes are TRBV9 and TRBJ2-5, with D perhaps TRBD2 (5 bases). The CDR3 spans 13 residues. Between the trimmed V and J ends, which lost 3 bases and 4 bases, there was a span of 10 bases. CDR1 and CDR2 from the germline V gene are SGDLS and YYNGEE. The CDR3 reads CASSASGIETQYF. The DNA of the CDR3 is TGTGCCAGCAGCGCCTCCGGGATAGAGACCCAGTACTTC.

The CDR3 DNA reads TGTGCCAGCTCCATCGGCGTGGGAGTATCCACCGGGGAGCTGTTTTTT. This sequence encodes CASSIGVGVSTGELFF. The chain employs TRBV18 and TRBJ2-2, with D perhaps matching TRBD2 (5 bases). The V gene lost 6 bases and the J gene lost 4 bases, with 18 bases spanning the gap. Germline-derived CDR1 and CDR2 are KGHSH and LQKENI. The CDR3 length is 16 residues.

The chain carries TRBV5-4 and TRBJ2-2; 7 bases map to TRBD2. The V gene's germline CDR1 is SGHNT and CDR2 YYREEE (reference sequence). Losses at the gene ends were 4 bases for V and 5 bases for J; bases not matched to a gene: 11. This CDR3 region has 16 residues. The CDR3: CASSPRGSGDTGELFF. CDR3 nucleotide sequence: TGTGCCAGCAGCCCCCGCGGGAGCGGGGATACCGGGGAGCTGTTTTTT.

The J gene is TRBJ1-4, the V gene TRBV7-9; 11 bases map to TRBD1. The germline V gene has CDR1 SEHNR and CDR2 FQNEAQ (reference sequence). The V gene end was trimmed by 5 bases and the J gene end by 7 bases; junction bases not matched to a gene: 3. The CDR3 covers 14 residues. The CDR3 here is CASSLGQGVEKLFF. DNA for the CDR3: TGTGCCAGCAGCCTGGGACAGGGGGTTGAAAAACTGTTTTTT.

This clone occurred a few times. This chain links TRBV18 with TRBJ1-5; TRBD1 agrees at 8 bases. Germline V gives CDR1 KGHSH, CDR2 LQKENI. The CDR3 has 14 amino acids. Unmatched junction bases numbered 4, after V lost 6 bases and J lost 3 bases. The CDR3 DNA reads as TGTGCCAGCTCCAAGGGACAGGTCAATCAGCCCCAGCATTTT. Translation: CASSKGQVNQPQHF. The full variable domain, completed using reference TRBV18 and TRBJ1-5, is NAGVMQNPRHLVRRRGQEARLRCSPMKGHSHVYWYRQLPEEGLKFMVYLQKENIIDESGMPKERFSAEFPKEGPSILRIQQVVRGDSAAYFCASSKGQVNQPQHFGDGTRLSIL.

The chain links TRBV4-1 to TRBJ2-7; possible D gene TRBD2, 5 bases. Germline assignment: CDR1 MGHRA and CDR2 YSYEKL. This CDR3 is 15 amino acids long. V gave up 4 bases and J gave up 0 bases, with 13 bases separating them. The CDR3 region is CASSRAGVLSYEQYF. The CDR3 DNA follows: TGCGCCAGCAGCCGGGCCGGGGTCCTCTCCTACGAGCAGTACTTC.

The chain uses TRBV6-6 and TRBJ1-1, with 12 bases that match TRBD1. The CDR3 is 14 residues long. J lost 7 bases, V lost 8 bases, and 8 bases had no gene match. In germline, CDR1 is MNHNY, CDR2 SVGAGI (reference sequence). CDR3 amino acids: CASLLGQGASEAFF. The CDR3 DNA is TGTGCCAGCCTACTGGGACAGGGGGCAAGTGAAGCTTTCTTT.

The chain recombines TRBV28 with TRBJ1-1; no clear D gene. The CDR3 covers 15 residues. Per germline, CDR1 MDHEN and CDR2 SYDVKM. V dropped 4 bases and J dropped 1 base, with 13 bases sitting between them. CDR3 in amino acids: CASSSPVQRNTEAFF. CDR3 DNA sequence: TGTGCCAGCAGTTCACCCGTACAACGGAACACTGAAGCTTTCTTT.

The V call is TRBV5-1, the J call TRBJ2-1, with 10 bases matching TRBD2. Germline values: CDR1 SGHRS, CDR2 YFSETQ. The length of the CDR3 is 14 residues. V shed 2 bases and J 8 bases; nucleotides not matched to a gene: 4. In DNA, the CDR3 is TGCGCCAGCAGCTTAGGGACTAGCGACCATGAGCAGTTCTTC. Translating it yields CASSLGTSDHEQFF.

The chain links TRBV5-1 to TRBJ1-3; maybe TRBD1 (6 bases). Trimming took off 3 bases at V and 0 bases at J, with 7 bases between the two ends. The CDR3 sequence is 14 residues long. Germline V gives CDR1 SGHRS, CDR2 YFSETQ. The CDR3 DNA sequence: TGCGCCAGCAGCTCGACAGGCTCTGGAAACACCATATATTTT. As protein: CASSSTGSGNTIYF. The full variable domain, its missing parts supplied by reference TRBV5-1 and TRBJ1-3, is KAGVTQTPRYLIKTRGQQVTLSCSPISGHRSVSWYQQTPGQGLQFLFEYFSETQRNKGNFPGRFSGRQFSNSRSEMNVSTLELGDSALYLCASSSTGSGNTIYFGEGSWLTVV.

This chain connects TRBV28 to TRBJ1-5, with a possible D match to TRBD1 (5 bases). The V end lost 7 bases, the J end lost 6 bases, and 16 bases lay between the germline ends. Germline V gives CDR1 MDHEN, CDR2 SYDVKM. CDR3 length: 14 residues. The CDR3 bases are TGTGCCAGCATCCGGGGGGGTGAGGGTCAGCCCCAGCATTTT. Translating it yields CASIRGGEGQPQHF.

This sequence joins TRBV4-1 and TRBJ1-4; D call uncertain. The CDR3 is 13 residues long. Germline V gene sequence: CDR1 MGHRA, CDR2 YSYEKL. V lost 4 bases and J 7 bases, leaving 10 bases between the germline ends. CDR3: CASSLNVREKLFF. CDR3 coding DNA: TGCGCCAGCAGCCTTAATGTGCGTGAAAAACTGTTTTTT.

The chain carries TRBV7-2 and TRBJ2-1, with TRBD2 identical over 8 bases. The germline V gene has CDR1 SGHTA and CDR2 FQGNSA. J lost 7 bases, V lost 2 bases, and 7 bases had no gene match. The CDR3 is 15 amino acids. CDR3 DNA sequence: TGTGCCAGCAGCTTAACTAGCGGTGTTAGAAATGAGCAGTTCTTC. Its protein product is CASSLTSGVRNEQFF.

V usage is TRBV30 and J usage is TRBJ2-1; D is ambiguous. Germline V gene data show CDR1 as GTSNPN and CDR2 as SVGIG (reference sequence). V dropped 0 bases and J dropped 7 bases, with 10 bases sitting between them. The CDR3 consists of 13 residues. CDR3 DNA sequence: TGTGCCTGGAGTGTACCAGCGTTAAATGAGCAGTTCTTC. Amino acids: CAWSVPALNEQFF.

V gene TRBV28 combines with J gene TRBJ1-1; 7 bases are a match to TRBD1. Per germline, CDR1 MDHEN and CDR2 SYDVKM. The CDR3 extends over 16 amino acids. The V gene end was trimmed by 5 bases and the J gene end by 1 base; junction bases not matched to a gene: 10. The CDR3 here is CASSPTTGAGNTEAFF. The CDR3 bases are TGTGCCAGCAGTCCTACCACAGGGGCTGGGAACACTGAAGCTTTCTTT. The full variable domain, its missing parts supplied by reference TRBV28 and TRBJ1-1, is DVKVTQSSRYLVKRTGEKVFLECVQDMDHENMFWYRQDPGLGLRLIYFSYDVKMKEKGDIPEGYSVSREKKERFSLILESASTNQTSMYLCASSPTTGAGNTEAFFGQGTRLTVV.